The 25 T cell receptor beta chains listed next were all sequenced from one sample in a study of CXCR3-negative and CXCR3-positive naive CD8 T cells. All TRB cDNA libraries came from 5' RACE performed with UMI labels. TCRdb re-analyzed the 5' RACE reads; it lists each CDR3 protein once, without DNA. The repertoire shows over 100,000 distinct CDR3 sequences; the top ten hold about 0.48%. Sequenced material: naive CXCR3- CD8+ T cells from blood. Noted subset: CD45RO-CCR7+CD27+CD95- naive CD8+ T cells lacking CXCR3 (TNR3-). The receptors stem from a human donor in good health. Some clones in this sample may be carry-over from other donors' samples.

The V and J genes are TRBV13 and TRBJ2-7; TCRdb proposes TRBD1, but this gene call is untestable without DNA. From germline, CDR1 is PRHDT and CDR2 FYEKMQ (reference sequence). This CDR3 comprises 15 residues. The CDR3 loop is CASSPTRPQGYEQYF.

The gene calls are TRBV7-9 and TRBJ2-1; TCRdb designates TRBD1, a call that cannot be tested without DNA. The CDR3 is 16 residues long. Per the germline V gene, CDR1 is SEHNR and CDR2 is FQNEAQ (reference sequence). CDR3 sequence: CASSLALGQGLGEQFF.

V usage is TRBV29-1 and J usage is TRBJ1-2; checking the TCRdb D call of TRBD1 is not possible without DNA. Germline CDR1 is SQVTM and CDR2 is ANQGSEA. The CDR3 spans 13 residues. This chain's CDR3 is CSVDVGPYYGYTF.

The rearrangement uses TRBV7-6 and TRBJ2-7; TCRdb's D gene call, TRBD2, goes unchecked for lack of DNA. CDR1 and CDR2 (germline): SGHVS, FNYEAQ. This CDR3 region has 14 residues. CDR3 loop: CASSSEGEGYEQYF. Full variable domain (rest looked up from reference TRBV7-6 and TRBJ2-7): GAGVSQSPRYKVTKRGQDVALRCDPISGHVSLYWYRQALGQGPEFLTYFNYEAQQDKSGLPNDRFSAERPEGSISTLTIQRTEQRDSAMYRCASSSEGEGYEQYFGPGTRLTVT.

The chain joins TRBV7-2 to TRBJ1-1; no DNA is available, so the TRBD1 call from TCRdb remains unchecked. This CDR3 is built from 13 residues. The germline V gene encodes CDR1 SGHTA and CDR2 FQGNSA. The CDR3 sequence: CASSWTGGTEAFF.

The chain is built from TRBV12-3 or TRBV12-4 and TRBJ1-4; no DNA is available, so the TRBD1 call from TCRdb remains unchecked. The CDR3 runs 14 residues. The CDR3 region is CASNSGTGFEKLFF.

This chain uses TRBV20-1 with TRBJ1-4; the D gene TCRdb calls, TRBD1, cannot be checked with no DNA. The CDR3 extends over 13 amino acids. CDR1 and CDR2 from the germline V gene are DFQATT and SNEGSKA (reference sequence). The CDR3: CSASGGFYEKLFF.

J is TRBJ2-7 and V is TRBV29-1; TCRdb selects TRBD2, and the lack of DNA leaves this call unchecked. Germline CDR1 SQVTM, CDR2 ANQGSEA. The CDR3 has 17 residues. The chain's CDR3 is CSVEDSLAEGGPYEQYF.

The genes are TRBV28 and TRBJ2-5; TCRdb lists TRBD1, though no DNA is available to test this call. CDR1 and CDR2 (germline): MDHEN, SYDVKM. The CDR3 runs 17 residues. This CDR3 is CASSLGVRRQTEETQYF.

The V and J genes are TRBV28 and TRBJ2-7. This CDR3 has 15 residues. Looked up from germline, CDR1 is MDHEN and CDR2 is SYDVKM. CDR3 loop: CASIPSRTSGLEQYF.

V usage is TRBV5-1 and J usage is TRBJ2-7; TCRdb names TRBD1, which stays unverified in the absence of DNA. The CDR3 covers 17 residues. The V gene's germline CDR1 is SGHRS and CDR2 YFSETQ. CDR3 in amino acids: CASSLSGGGSSYYEQYF.

V usage is TRBV30 and J usage is TRBJ2-7; absent DNA, TCRdb's TRBD1 call cannot be checked. The CDR3 has 15 amino acids. The germline CDR1 and CDR2 sequences are GTSNPN and SVGIG (reference sequence). The CDR3 protein is CAWSVRGQVPYEQYF. The variable domain in full, completed from reference TRBV30 and TRBJ2-7, reads SQTIHQWPATLVQPVGSPLSLECTVEGTSNPNLYWYRQAAGRGLQLLFYSVGIGQISSEVPQNLSASRPQDRQFILSSKKLLLSDSGFYLCAWSVRGQVPYEQYFGPGTRLTVT.

V gene TRBV4-3 combines with J gene TRBJ1-3; checking the TCRdb D call of TRBD1 is not possible without DNA. The CDR3 runs to 18 residues. CDR1 LGHNA and CDR2 YSLEER come from the germline V gene. The chain's CDR3 is CASSQDFGGAHPGNTIYF.

The gene calls are TRBV19 and TRBJ2-3; the TCRdb D gene call, TRBD2, has no DNA to confirm it. The CDR3 sequence is 16 residues long. CDR1 is LNHDA, CDR2 SQIVND, per germline (reference sequence). CDR3 loop: CASSSASGSIADTQYF.

The chain combines TRBV28 with TRBJ2-1; the D gene TCRdb calls, TRBD2, cannot be checked with no DNA. Germline CDR1 and CDR2: MDHEN and SYDVKM. This CDR3 spans 15 amino acids. CDR3 sequence: CASSPSGLANNEQFF.

The rearrangement joins TRBV12-3 or TRBV12-4 to TRBJ2-2; TCRdb's assignment of TRBD2 cannot be checked, as there is no DNA. The CDR3 contains 15 residues. The CDR3 reads CATELAGADTGELFF.

The rearrangement links TRBV5-1 to TRBJ1-1. The CDR3 consists of 11 residues. Germline loops: CDR1 SGHRS, CDR2 YFSETQ. The CDR3 protein is CASSEGPEAFF.

The chain uses TRBV20-1 and TRBJ2-1. The CDR3 length is 13 residues. Germline-derived CDR1 and CDR2 are DFQATT and SNEGSKA (reference sequence). The CDR3 region is CSADRALYNEQFF.

V usage is TRBV28 and J usage is TRBJ2-5. Germline V gene data show CDR1 as MDHEN and CDR2 as SYDVKM. CDR3 length equals 13 residues. CDR3 region: CASGGVELKTQYF.

This chain uses TRBV20-1 with TRBJ2-3; the TRBD2 assignment by TCRdb is unverifiable without DNA. In germline, CDR1 is DFQATT, CDR2 SNEGSKA (reference sequence). This CDR3 has 17 residues. Here the CDR3 reads CSTGESGRAFLRDTQYF.

J is TRBJ2-5 and V is TRBV7-9; there is no DNA to check the TCRdb D call of TRBD1. This CDR3 region has 14 residues. Looked up from germline, CDR1 is SEHNR and CDR2 is FQNEAQ (reference sequence). CDR3 sequence reads: CASTPGGDPKTQYF.

CDR3 protein: CSVVAGTGEQFF. V usage is TRBV29-1 and J usage is TRBJ2-1; TCRdb names TRBD1, which stays unverified in the absence of DNA. The CDR3 is 12 amino acids. The germline V gene has CDR1 SQVTM and CDR2 ANQGSEA.

The gene calls are TRBV29-1 and TRBJ1-1; TCRdb selects TRBD1, and the lack of DNA leaves this call unchecked. Per germline, CDR1 SQVTM and CDR2 ANQGSEA. The CDR3 spans 12 residues. CDR3: CSVEGFTGEAFF.

The CDR3: CASSVGGGAWNEQFF. The chain couples TRBV9 to TRBJ2-1; without DNA, the TCRdb call of TRBD1 cannot be checked. Per germline, CDR1 SGDLS and CDR2 YYNGEE. The CDR3 covers 15 residues.

This chain connects TRBV7-3 to TRBJ2-7. Germline CDR1 is SGHTA and CDR2 is FQGTGA. The CDR3 loop spans 13 amino acids. The CDR3 loop reads CASSLVDRSEQYF. The whole variable domain, remainder taken from reference TRBV7-3 and TRBJ2-7, is GAGVSQTPSNKVTEKGKYVELRCDPISGHTALYWYRQSLGQGPEFLIYFQGTGAADDSGLPNDRFFAVRPEGSVSTLKIQRTERGDSAVYLCASSLVDRSEQYFGPGTRLTVT.